The text below deals with one T cell receptor beta chain. The antigen is not known. Time point given: week 23, last vaccination. Every vaccine dose comprised 300 ug of mutant IDH1 20-mer peptide plus topical imiquimod. These data belong to a study of a mutant IDH1 vaccine in newly diagnosed glioma. This CDR3 spans 14 amino acids. Germline V lookup: CDR1 GTSNPN, CDR2 SVGIG (reference sequence). J was trimmed by 1 base and V by 3 bases; bases with no gene match: 1. Using immunoSEQ multiplex PCR, the repertoire was profiled, and TCRdb retains in-frame clones only, with some absent. The sample carries 65,000 or so clones, about 88% recorded once.

This receptor was obtained from a man in his thirties or forties with glioma. The chain is built from TRBV30 and TRBJ2-2, with 8 nucleotides matching TRBD1. Sequencing used PBMCs, obtained from a glioma patient whose treatment included an IDH1 peptide vaccine. The CDR3 DNA follows: TGTGCCTGGAGCAGGGGGCTGAACACCGGGGAGCTGTTTTTT. Translation gives CAWSRGLNTGELFF.